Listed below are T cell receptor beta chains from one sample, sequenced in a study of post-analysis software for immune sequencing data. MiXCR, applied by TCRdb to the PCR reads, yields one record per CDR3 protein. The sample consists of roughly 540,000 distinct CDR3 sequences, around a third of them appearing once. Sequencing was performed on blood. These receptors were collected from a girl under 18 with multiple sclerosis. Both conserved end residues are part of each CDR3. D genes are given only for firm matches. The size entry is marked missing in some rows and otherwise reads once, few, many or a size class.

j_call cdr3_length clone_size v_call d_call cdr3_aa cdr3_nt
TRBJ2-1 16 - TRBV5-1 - CASSSTLDYGHNEQFF TGCGCCAGCAGCTCGACCCTGGACTACGGACACAATGAGCAGTTCTTC
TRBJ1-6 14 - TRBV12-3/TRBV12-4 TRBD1 CASSLGTGSSPLHF TGTGCCAGCAGTTTAGGGACAGGGAGTTCACCCCTCCACTTT
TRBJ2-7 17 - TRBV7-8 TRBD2 CASSLGAGTSGSYEQYF TGTGCCAGCAGCTTAGGCGCCGGGACTAGCGGCTCCTACGAGCAGTACTTC
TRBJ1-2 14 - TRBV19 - CASSILGDVYGYTF TGTGCCAGTAGTATTCTGGGGGACGTCTATGGCTACACCTTC
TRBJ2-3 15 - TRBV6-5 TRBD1 CASSYPGTGENTQYF TGTGCCAGCAGTTACCCCGGGACAGGGGAGAATACGCAGTATTTT
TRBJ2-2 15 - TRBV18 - CASSPPDGLTGELFF TGTGCCAGCTCACCCCCGGACGGTCTCACCGGGGAGCTGTTTTTT
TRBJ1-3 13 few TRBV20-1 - CSARTDSGNTIYF TGCAGTGCTAGGACTGACTCTGGAAACACCATATATTTT
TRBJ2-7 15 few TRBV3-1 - CASSQRQDASYEQYF TGTGCCAGCAGCCAAAGACAGGACGCATCCTACGAGCAGTACTTC
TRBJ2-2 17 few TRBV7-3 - CASSPAGGAPNTGELFF TGTGCCAGCAGCCCAGCAGGGGGGGCTCCGAACACCGGGGAGCTGTTTTTT
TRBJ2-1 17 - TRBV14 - CASSQTGGTLIHNEQFF TGTGCCAGCAGTCAGACCGGCGGGACCTTAATCCACAATGAGCAGTTCTTC
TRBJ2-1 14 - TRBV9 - CASSVGGVSNEQFF TGTGCCAGCAGCGTAGGGGGGGTGTCCAATGAGCAGTTCTTC
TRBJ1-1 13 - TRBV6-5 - CASSFRTDTEAFF TGTGCCAGCAGTTTCCGGACGGACACTGAAGCTTTCTTT
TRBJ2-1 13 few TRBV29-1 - CSVEELWGGEQFF TGCAGCGTTGAAGAGTTGTGGGGAGGTGAGCAGTTCTTC
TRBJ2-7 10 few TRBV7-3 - CASSLFEQYF TGTGCCAGCAGCTTGTTCGAGCAGTACTTC
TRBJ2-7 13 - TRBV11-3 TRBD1 CASSSTGTAGLYF TGTGCCAGCAGCAGTACCGGGACAGCTGGCTTGTACTTC
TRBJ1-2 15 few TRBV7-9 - CASSLVLGTGYGYTF TGTGCCAGCAGCTTAGTGCTGGGGACCGGCTATGGCTACACCTTC
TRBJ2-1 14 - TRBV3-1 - CASSPQGRKGEQFF TGTGCCAGCAGCCCCCAGGGACGTAAGGGTGAGCAGTTCTTC
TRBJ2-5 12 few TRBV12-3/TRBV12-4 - CASSVGLETQYF TGTGCCAGCAGCGTGGGGTTGGAGACCCAGTACTTC
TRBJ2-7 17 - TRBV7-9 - CASSPAILLQSSYEQYF TGTGCCAGCAGCCCGGCGATCTTACTCCAGAGCTCCTACGAGCAGTACTTC
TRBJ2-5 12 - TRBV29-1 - CSVEKGMETQYF TGCAGCGTTGAAAAAGGGATGGAGACCCAGTACTTC
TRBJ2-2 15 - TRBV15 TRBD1 CATSLIRGRAGELFF TGTGCCACCAGCCTTATCAGGGGGCGTGCCGGGGAGCTGTTTTTT
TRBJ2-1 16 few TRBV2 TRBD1 CASSEGTGQLGNEQFF TGTGCCAGCAGTGAAGGGACAGGGCAACTTGGGAATGAGCAGTTCTTC
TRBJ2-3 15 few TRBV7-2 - CASSLAPTSTDTQYF TGTGCCAGCAGCTTAGCCCCGACTAGCACAGATACGCAGTATTTT
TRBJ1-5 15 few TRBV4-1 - CASSQAGLSNQPQHF TGCGCCAGCAGCCAAGCCGGGCTTAGCAATCAGCCCCAGCATTTT